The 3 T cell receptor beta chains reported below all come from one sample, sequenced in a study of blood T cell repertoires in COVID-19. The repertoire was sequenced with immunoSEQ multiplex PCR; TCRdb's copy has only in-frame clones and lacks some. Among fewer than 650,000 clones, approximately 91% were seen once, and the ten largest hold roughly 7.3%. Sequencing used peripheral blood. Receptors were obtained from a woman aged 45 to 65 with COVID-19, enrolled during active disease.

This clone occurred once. This chain's CDR3 is CASSPGTSRTDTQYF. CDR3 in DNA: TGTGCCAGCAGCCCGGGGACTAGCAGGACAGATACGCAGTATTTT. This sequence joins TRBV5-4 and TRBJ2-3; 9 bases are shared with TRBD2. V shed 4 bases, J shed 3 bases, and the junction held 6 bases outside the gene matches. Germline V gene sequence: CDR1 SGHNT, CDR2 YYREEE (reference sequence). The CDR3 loop spans 15 amino acids.

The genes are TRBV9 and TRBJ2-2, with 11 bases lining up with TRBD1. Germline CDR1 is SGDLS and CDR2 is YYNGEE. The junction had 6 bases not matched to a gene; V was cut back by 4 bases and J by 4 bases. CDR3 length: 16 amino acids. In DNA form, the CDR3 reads TGTGCCAGCAGCCCACTGGGACAGGGGGGCACCGGGGAGCTGTTTTTT. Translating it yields CASSPLGQGGTGELFF.

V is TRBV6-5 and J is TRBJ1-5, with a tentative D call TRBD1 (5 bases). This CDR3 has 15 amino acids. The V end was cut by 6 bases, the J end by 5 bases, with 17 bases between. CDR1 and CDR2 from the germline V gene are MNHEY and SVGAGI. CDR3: CASSFQQDKYQPQHF. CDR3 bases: TGTGCCAGCAGCTTTCAACAGGACAAGTATCAGCCCCAGCATTTT.